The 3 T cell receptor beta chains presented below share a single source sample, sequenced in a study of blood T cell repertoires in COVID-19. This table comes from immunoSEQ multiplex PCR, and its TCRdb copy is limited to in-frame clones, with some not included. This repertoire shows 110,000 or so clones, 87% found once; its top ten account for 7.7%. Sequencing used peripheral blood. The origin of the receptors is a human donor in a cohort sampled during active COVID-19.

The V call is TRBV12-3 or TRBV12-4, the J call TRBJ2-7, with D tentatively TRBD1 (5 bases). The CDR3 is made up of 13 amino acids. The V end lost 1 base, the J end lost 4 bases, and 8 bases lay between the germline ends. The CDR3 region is CASSLVDSYEQYF. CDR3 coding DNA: TGTGCCAGCAGTTTAGTAGACAGTTACGAGCAGTACTTC.

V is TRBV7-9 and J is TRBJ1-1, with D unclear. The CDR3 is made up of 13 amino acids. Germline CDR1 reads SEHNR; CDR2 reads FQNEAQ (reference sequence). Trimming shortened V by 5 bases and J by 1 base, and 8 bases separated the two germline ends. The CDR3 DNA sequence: TGTGCCAGCAGCCGAGGCGAGAACACTGAAGCTTTCTTT. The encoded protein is CASSRGENTEAFF. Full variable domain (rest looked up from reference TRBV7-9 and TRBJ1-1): DTGVSQNPRHKITKRGQNVTFRCDPISEHNRLYWYRQTLGQGPEFLTYFQNEAQLEKSRLLSDRFSAERPKGSFSTLEIQRTEQGDSAMYLCASSRGENTEAFFGQGTRLTVV.

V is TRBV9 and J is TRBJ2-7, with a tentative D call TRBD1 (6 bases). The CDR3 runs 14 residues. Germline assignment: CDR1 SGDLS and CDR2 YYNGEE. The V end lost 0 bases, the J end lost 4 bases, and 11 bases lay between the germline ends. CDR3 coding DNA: TGTGCCAGCAGCGTAGGACAGGCCGCGTACGAGCAGTACTTC. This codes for CASSVGQAAYEQYF. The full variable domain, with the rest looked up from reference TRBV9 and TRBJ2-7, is DSGVTQTPKHLITATGQRVTLRCSPRSGDLSVYWYQQSLDQGLQFLIQYYNGEERAKGNILERFSAQQFPDLHSELNLSSLELGDSALYFCASSVGQAAYEQYFGPGTRLTVT.